This TCR beta chain is drawn from a study of vaccination and CD4 T cells after COVID-19. Background on the study: Overlapping SARS-CoV-2, HCoV-NL63, HCoV-OC43 and HCoV-229E spike peptides stimulated the cells. Study-level findings and limits: Median approximately 90% of reactive clones detected in convalescent patients emerged only post-vaccination.

The treatment: roughly 10-day PBMC culture with coronavirus spike peptide pools or control peptides (ViraFEST assay). First, ViraFEST expanded antigen-specific T cells with peptide pools, and next it sequenced the TCRs. V trimming: 4 bases; J trimming: 7 bases; junction bases outside the gene matches: 12. The CDR3 is 15 amino acids. The germline CDR1 and CDR2 sequences are DFQATT and SNEGSKA (reference sequence). Cultured CD4+ T-cell DNA underwent Oncomine TCR Beta short-read sequencing. Someone extracted genomic DNA from cultured CD4+ T cells. TCRdb analysed the PCR reads with MiXCR anew, one entry per CDR3 protein. The repertoire holds under 20,000 distinct CDR3 sequences, with roughly 45% as singletons. On this clonotype: Its specificity is unknown.

The sequence derives from a human donor who had recovered from COVID-19. The chain couples TRBV20-1 to TRBJ2-1; 8 bases map to TRBD2. The sequencing used CD4+ T cells from blood, cultured in vitro, collected before SARS-CoV-2 vaccination. The CDR3 loop reads CSATVIAGLGNEQFF. The CDR3 DNA reads TGCAGTGCTACCGTTATAGCGGGACTAGGGAATGAGCAGTTCTTC.